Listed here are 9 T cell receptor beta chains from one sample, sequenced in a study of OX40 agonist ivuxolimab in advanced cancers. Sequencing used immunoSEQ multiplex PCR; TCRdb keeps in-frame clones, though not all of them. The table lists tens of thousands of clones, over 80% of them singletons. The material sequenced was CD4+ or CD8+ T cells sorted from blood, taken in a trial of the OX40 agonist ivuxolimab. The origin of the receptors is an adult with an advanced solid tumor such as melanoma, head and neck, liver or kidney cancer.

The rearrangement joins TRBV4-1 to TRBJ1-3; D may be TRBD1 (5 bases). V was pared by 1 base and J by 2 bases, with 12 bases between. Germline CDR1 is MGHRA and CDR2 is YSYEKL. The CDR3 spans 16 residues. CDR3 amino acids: CASSQGAWTTGNTIYF. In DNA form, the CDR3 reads TGCGCCAGCAGCCAAGGGGCCTGGACAACTGGAAACACCATATATTTT.

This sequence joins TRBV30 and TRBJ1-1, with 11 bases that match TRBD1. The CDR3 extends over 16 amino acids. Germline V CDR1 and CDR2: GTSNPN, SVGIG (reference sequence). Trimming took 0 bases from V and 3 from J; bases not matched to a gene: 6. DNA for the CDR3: TGTGCCTGGAGTGTATTTAGGGACAGGGGGGACACTGAAGCTTTCTTT. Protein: CAWSVFRDRGDTEAFF.

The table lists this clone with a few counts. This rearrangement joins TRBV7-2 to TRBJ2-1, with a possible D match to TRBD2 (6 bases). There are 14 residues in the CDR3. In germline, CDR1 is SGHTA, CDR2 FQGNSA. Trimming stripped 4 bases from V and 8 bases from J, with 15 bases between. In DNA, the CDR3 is TGTGCCAGCAGCTCTCGGGGTGCGGGGTATGAGCAGTTCTTC. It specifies CASSSRGAGYEQFF.

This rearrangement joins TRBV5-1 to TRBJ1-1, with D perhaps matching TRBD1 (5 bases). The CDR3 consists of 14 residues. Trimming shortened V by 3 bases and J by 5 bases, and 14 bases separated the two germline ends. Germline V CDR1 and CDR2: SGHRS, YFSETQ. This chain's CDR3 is CASSSQGGGTEAFF. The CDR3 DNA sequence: TGCGCCAGCAGCTCTCAGGGAGGTGGGACTGAAGCTTTCTTT.

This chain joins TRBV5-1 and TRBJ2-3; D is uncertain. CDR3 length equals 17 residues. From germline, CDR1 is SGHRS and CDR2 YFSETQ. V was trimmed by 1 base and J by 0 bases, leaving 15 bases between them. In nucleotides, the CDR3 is TGCGCCAGCAGCTTGCTCAAATTTGCGGATAGCACAGATACGCAGTATTTT. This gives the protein CASSLLKFADSTDTQYF.

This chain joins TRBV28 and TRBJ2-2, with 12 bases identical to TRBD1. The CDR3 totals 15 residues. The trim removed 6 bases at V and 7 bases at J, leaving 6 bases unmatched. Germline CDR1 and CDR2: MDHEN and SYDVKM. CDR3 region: CASRGQGAEHGELFF. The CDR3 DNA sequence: TGTGCCAGCAGGGGACAGGGGGCGGAACACGGGGAGCTGTTTTTT.

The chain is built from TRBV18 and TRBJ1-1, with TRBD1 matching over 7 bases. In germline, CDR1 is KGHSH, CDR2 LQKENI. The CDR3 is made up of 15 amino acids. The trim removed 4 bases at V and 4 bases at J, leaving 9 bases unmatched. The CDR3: CASSQATGPGTEAFF. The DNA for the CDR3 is TGTGCCAGCTCACAAGCGACAGGGCCTGGCACTGAAGCTTTCTTT.

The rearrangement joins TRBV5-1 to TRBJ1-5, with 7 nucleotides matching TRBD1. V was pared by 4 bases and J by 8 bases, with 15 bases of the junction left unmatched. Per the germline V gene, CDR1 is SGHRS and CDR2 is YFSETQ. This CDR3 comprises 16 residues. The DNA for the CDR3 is TGCGCCAGCAGCCTACTAGGAGGGGGCGCAGAGGAGCCCCAGCATTTT. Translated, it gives CASSLLGGGAEEPQHF.

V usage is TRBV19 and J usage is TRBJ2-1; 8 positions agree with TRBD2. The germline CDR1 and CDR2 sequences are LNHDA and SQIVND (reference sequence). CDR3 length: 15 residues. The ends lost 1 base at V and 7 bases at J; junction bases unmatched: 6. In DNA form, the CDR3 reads TGTGCCAGTAGTATAGTAGCGGGATGGGAAAATGAGCAGTTCTTC. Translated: CASSIVAGWENEQFF. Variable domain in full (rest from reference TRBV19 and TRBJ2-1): DGGITQSPKYLFRKEGQNVTLSCEQNLNHDAMYWYRQDPGQGLRLIYYSQIVNDFQKGDIAEGYSVSREKKESFPLTVTSAQKNPTAFYLCASSIVAGWENEQFFGPGTRLTVL.